The clone carrying this T cell receptor beta chain was seen a few times. Its matching antigen is unknown. The sample comes from a study of T cells in localized non-small cell lung cancer. Findings of the study overall: Among the tissues sampled, uninvolved adjacent lung had the highest T cell clonality, above tumor. Heterogeneity remains possible because sequencing was limited to only one tumor region. Across samples, adjacent lung featured a median roughly 60 of the top 100 tumor clones. Prolonged overall survival went with higher T cell density in the blood.

Some clones are missing from TCRdb's copy, which holds only in-frame ones; the method was immunoSEQ multiplex PCR. The sample lists roughly 5,100 clones, 28% occurring once. V gave up 0 bases and J gave up 1 base, with 13 bases separating them. The CDR3 totals 16 residues. Germline lookup yields CDR1 SGHRS and CDR2 YFSETQ. V usage is TRBV5-1 and J usage is TRBJ1-1; D perhaps matches TRBD1 (6 bases). The specimen was lung tumor tissue, collected before any cancer treatment. This sequence originates from a female donor over 55 with stage I lung adenocarcinoma. The CDR3 reads CASSLDRVGGNTEAFF. CDR3 DNA: TGCGCCAGCAGCTTGGACAGGGTCGGGGGGAACACTGAAGCTTTCTTT.